Listed below are T cell receptor beta chains from one sample, sequenced in a study of T cell changes during pregnancy in multiple sclerosis. Data came from immunoSEQ multiplex PCR; TCRdb stores just in-frame clones and leaves some out. The sample yields 41,000 or so clones, around nine tenths seen once. The material sequenced was CD8+ T cells from peripheral blood mononuclear cells, taken in the third trimester of pregnancy. Receptors were obtained from a female donor with multiple sclerosis, enrolled in a pregnancy study. CDR3s include the opening cysteine and the closing phenylalanine or tryptophan. Each record gives: D gene, clone size, V gene, J gene, CDR3 DNA, CDR3 protein. The D gene is left open where the match is weak. The size of a clone is reported for some rows only, either as once, few or many, or as a class for expanded clones.

>TRBD1|NA|TRBV19|TRBJ2-5
TGTGCCAGTAGTATATACCAGGGGGCCGGAGAGACCCAGTACTTC
CASSIYQGAGETQYF
>TRBD1|once|TRBV28|TRBJ1-2
TGTGCCAGCAGGGAACAGGGGGCTCGCTATGGCTACACCTTC
CASREQGARYGYTF
>TRBD1|NA|TRBV29-1|TRBJ2-7
TGCAGCGTCCTGACAGGGTTCAACTACGAGCAGTACTTC
CSVLTGFNYEQYF
>NA|NA|TRBV4-3|TRBJ2-2
TGCGCCAGCAGCCAAGACGGAGGGACCGGGGAGCTGTTTTTT
CASSQDGGTGELFF
>TRBD1|NA|TRBV4-3|TRBJ1-2
TGCGCCAGCAGCCAAGATCGGGCAGGGGGTGACTATGGCTACACCTTC
CASSQDRAGGDYGYTF
>NA|NA|TRBV11-3|TRBJ1-5
TGTGCCAGCAGCCTTGACAGTAATCAGCCCCAGCATTTT
CASSLDSNQPQHF
>TRBD1|NA|TRBV18|TRBJ2-1
TGTGCCAGCTCACCATGGGACAGCCCTTACAATGAGCAGTTCTTC
CASSPWDSPYNEQFF
>TRBD1|NA|TRBV6-5|TRBJ2-3
TGTGCCAGCCAGGGGGCATCAGATACGCAGTATTTT
CASQGASDTQYF
>NA|NA|TRBV28|TRBJ1-6
TGTGCCAGCAGTCCAACACTCGGGCGGAAAGGGGATTCACCCCTCCACTTT
CASSPTLGRKGDSPLHF
>NA|NA|TRBV6-1|TRBJ1-1
TGTGCCAGCAGTGCGGGACTCGAGAACACTGAAGCTTTCTTT
CASSAGLENTEAFF
>TRBD2|NA|TRBV6-5|TRBJ2-1
TGTGCCAGCATACACTCCAGCGGGGCCCACAATGAGCAGTTCTTC
CASIHSSGAHNEQFF
>NA|NA|TRBV6-6|TRBJ1-2
TGTGCCAGCAGTTACTCAGGGGGCTATGGCTACACCTTC
CASSYSGGYGYTF
>NA|NA|TRBV4-1|TRBJ1-1
TGCGCCAGCAGCCAAAGCGTAAGGGGGAACACTGAAGCTTTCTTT
CASSQSVRGNTEAFF
>NA|NA|TRBV13|TRBJ2-6
TGTGCCAGCAGCTTAGGCCTGGCCTCTGGCTCTGGGGCCAACGTCCTGACTTTC
CASSLGLASGSGANVLTF
>NA|NA|TRBV5-1|TRBJ2-2
TGCGCCAGCAGCTTCCCCAATCGGCAGGGGGGCCTGACCGGGGAGCTGTTTTTT
CASSFPNRQGGLTGELFF
>TRBD1|NA|TRBV25-1|TRBJ1-2
TGTGCCAGCAGTGATCCACTACTCTCCGGGACAGAAAATGGCTACACCTTC
CASSDPLLSGTENGYTF